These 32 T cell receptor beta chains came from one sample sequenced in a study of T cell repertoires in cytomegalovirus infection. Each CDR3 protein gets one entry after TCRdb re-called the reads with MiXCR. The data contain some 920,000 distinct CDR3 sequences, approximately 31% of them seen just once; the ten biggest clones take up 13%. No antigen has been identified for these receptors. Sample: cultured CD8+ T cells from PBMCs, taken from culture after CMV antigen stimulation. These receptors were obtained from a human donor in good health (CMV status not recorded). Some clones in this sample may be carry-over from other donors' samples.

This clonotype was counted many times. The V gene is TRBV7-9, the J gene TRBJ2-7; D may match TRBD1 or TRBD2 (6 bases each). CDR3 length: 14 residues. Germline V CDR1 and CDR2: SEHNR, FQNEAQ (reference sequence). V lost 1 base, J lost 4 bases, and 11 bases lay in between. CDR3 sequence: CASSLVGGRYEQYF. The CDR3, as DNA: TGTGCCAGCAGCTTAGTGGGGGGCAGGTACGAGCAGTACTTC. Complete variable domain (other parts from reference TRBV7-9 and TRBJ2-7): DTGVSQNPRHKITKRGQNVTFRCDPISEHNRLYWYRQTLGQGPEFLTYFQNEAQLEKSRLLSDRFSAERPKGSFSTLEIQRTEQGDSAMYLCASSLVGGRYEQYFGPGTRLTVT.

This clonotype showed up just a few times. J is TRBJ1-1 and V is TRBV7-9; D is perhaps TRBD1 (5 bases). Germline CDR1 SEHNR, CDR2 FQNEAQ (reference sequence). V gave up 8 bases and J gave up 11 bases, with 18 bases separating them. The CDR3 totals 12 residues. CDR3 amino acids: CASGLDTPDAFF. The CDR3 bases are TGTGCCAGCGGTTTGGACACACCCGATGCTTTCTTT.

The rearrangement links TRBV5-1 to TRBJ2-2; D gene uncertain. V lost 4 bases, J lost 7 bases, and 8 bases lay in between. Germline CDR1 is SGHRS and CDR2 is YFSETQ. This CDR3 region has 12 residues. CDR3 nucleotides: TGCGCCAGCAGCGCCGGAGTCGGGGAGCTGTTTTTT. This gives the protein CASSAGVGELFF.

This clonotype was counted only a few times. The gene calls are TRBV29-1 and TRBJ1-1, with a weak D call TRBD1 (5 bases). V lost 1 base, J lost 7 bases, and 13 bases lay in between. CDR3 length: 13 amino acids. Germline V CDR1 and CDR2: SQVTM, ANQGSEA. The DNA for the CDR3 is TGCAGCGTTGAAGTAATCAATCAGGGTGAAGCTTTCTTT. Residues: CSVEVINQGEAFF.

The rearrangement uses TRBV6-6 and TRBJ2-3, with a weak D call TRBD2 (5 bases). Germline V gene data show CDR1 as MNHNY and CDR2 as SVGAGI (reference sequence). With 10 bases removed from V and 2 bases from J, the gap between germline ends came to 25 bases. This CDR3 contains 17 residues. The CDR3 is CATYTLEGEGPTDTQYF. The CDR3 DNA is TGTGCCACCTATACCCTTGAGGGCGAGGGCCCCACAGATACGCAGTATTTT.

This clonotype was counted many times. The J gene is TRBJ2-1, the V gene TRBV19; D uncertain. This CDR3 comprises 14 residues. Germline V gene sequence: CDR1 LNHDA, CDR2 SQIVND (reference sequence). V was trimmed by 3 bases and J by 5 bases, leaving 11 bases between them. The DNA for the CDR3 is TGTGCCAGTAGTATCGACCCCGGAGACAATGAGCAGTTCTTC. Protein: CASSIDPGDNEQFF.

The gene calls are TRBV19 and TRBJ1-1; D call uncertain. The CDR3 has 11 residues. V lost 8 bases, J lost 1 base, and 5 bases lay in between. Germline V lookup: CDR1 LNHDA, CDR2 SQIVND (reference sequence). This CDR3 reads CASEENTEAFF. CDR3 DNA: TGTGCCAGTGAAGAGAACACTGAAGCTTTCTTT.

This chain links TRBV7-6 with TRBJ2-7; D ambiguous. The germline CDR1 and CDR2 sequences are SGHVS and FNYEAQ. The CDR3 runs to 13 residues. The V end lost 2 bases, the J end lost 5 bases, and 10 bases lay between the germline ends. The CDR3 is CASSLWNSDEQYF. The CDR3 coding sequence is TGTGCCAGCAGCTTATGGAATTCGGACGAGCAGTACTTC.

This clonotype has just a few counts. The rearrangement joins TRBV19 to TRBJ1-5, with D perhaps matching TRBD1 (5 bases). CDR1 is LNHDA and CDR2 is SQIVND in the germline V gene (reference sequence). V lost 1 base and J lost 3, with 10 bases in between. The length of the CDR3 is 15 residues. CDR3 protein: CASSIAGILNQPQHF. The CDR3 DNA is TGTGCCAGTAGTATAGCAGGGATACTCAATCAGCCCCAGCATTTT. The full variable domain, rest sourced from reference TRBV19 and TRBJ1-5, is DGGITQSPKYLFRKEGQNVTLSCEQNLNHDAMYWYRQDPGQGLRLIYYSQIVNDFQKGDIAEGYSVSREKKESFPLTVTSAQKNPTAFYLCASSIAGILNQPQHFGDGTRLSIL.

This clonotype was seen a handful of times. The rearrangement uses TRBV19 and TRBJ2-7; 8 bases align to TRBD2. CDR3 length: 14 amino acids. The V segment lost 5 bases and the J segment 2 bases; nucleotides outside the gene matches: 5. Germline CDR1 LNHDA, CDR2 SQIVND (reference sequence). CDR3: CASSYGRGPYEQYF. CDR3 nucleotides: TGTGCCAGTAGTTACGGGAGGGGACCCTACGAGCAGTACTTC.

The CDR3 coding sequence is TGTGCCAGTAGTTATTTCGTAGCGGGGGATCGCTACAATGAGCAGTTCTTC. This sequence encodes CASSYFVAGDRYNEQFF. V is TRBV19 and J is TRBJ2-1, with 9 bases aligning to TRBD2. The J segment lost 3 bases and the V segment lost 5 bases, leaving 11 bases of the junction unmatched. CDR3 size: 17 residues. Germline assignment: CDR1 LNHDA and CDR2 SQIVND (reference sequence).

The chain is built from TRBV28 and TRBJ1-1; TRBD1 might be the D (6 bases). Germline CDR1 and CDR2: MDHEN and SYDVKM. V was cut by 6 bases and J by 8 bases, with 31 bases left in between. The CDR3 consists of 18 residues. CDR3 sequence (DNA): TGTGCCAGCAGAGCTGGCATGGGGGCGCGCGAGGCGGGGCACGAAGCTTTCTTT. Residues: CASRAGMGAREAGHEAFF.

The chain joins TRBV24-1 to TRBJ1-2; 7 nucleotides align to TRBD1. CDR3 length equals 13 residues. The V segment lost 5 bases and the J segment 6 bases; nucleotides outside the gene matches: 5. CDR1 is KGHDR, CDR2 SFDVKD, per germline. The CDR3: CATSGATGHGYTF. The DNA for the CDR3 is TGTGCCACCAGTGGAGCGACAGGGCATGGCTACACCTTC.

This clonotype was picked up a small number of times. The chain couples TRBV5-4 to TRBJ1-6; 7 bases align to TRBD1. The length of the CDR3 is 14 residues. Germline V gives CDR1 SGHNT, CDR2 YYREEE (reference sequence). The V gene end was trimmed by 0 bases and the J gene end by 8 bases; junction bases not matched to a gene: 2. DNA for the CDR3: TGTGCCAGCAGCTTGGACAGGGGATATTCACCCCTCCACTTT. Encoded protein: CASSLDRGYSPLHF.

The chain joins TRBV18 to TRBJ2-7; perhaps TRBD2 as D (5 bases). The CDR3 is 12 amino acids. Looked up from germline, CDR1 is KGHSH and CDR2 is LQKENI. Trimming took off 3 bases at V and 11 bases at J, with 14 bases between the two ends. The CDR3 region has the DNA TGTGCCAGCTCACCCGGAGCGTGGGAGAAGTACTTC. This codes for CASSPGAWEKYF.

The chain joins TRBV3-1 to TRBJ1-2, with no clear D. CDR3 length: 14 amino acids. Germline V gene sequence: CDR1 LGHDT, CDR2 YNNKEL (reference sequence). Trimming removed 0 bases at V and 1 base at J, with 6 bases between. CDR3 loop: CASSQDSDNYGYTF. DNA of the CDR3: TGTGCCAGCAGCCAAGATTCGGATAACTATGGCTACACCTTC.

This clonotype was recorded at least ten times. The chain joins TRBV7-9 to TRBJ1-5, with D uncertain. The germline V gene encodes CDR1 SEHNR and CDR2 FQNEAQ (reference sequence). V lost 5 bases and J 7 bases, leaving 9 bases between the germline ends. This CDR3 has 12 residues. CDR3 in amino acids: CASSLTSQPQHF. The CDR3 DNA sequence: TGTGCCAGCAGCCTTACTTCGCAGCCCCAGCATTTT.

CDR3 bases: TGCAGTGCTAGGAAGGGCGCCTTTGAAGCTTTCTTT. It is translated as CSARKGAFEAFF. The V gene is TRBV20-1, the J gene TRBJ1-1; D not resolved. The CDR3 is 12 amino acids. V shed 3 bases and J shed 7 bases, with 12 bases lying between them. From germline, CDR1 is DFQATT and CDR2 SNEGSKA (reference sequence).

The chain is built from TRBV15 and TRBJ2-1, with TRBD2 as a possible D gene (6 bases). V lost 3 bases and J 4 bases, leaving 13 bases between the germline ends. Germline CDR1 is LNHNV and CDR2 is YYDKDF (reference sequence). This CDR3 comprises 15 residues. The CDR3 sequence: CATSRVGGPYNEQFF. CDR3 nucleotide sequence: TGTGCCACCAGCAGGGTGGGAGGTCCGTACAATGAGCAGTTCTTC.

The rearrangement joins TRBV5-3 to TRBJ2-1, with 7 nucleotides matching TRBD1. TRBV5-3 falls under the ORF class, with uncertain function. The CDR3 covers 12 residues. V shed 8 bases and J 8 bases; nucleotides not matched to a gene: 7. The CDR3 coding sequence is TGTGCCAGCAGCCCAGGACAGGATGAGCAGTTCTTC. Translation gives CASSPGQDEQFF.

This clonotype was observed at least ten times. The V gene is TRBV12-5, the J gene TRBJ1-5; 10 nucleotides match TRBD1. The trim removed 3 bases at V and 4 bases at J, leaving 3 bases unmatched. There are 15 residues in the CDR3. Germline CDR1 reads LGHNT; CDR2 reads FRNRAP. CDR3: CASGFGQGGNQPQHF. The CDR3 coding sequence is TGTGCTAGTGGTTTCGGACAGGGGGGGAATCAGCCCCAGCATTTT.

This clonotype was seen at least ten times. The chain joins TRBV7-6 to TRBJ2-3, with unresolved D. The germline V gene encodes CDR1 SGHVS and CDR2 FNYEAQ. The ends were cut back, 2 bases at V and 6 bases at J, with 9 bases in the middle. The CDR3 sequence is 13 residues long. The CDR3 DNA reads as TGTGCCAGCAGCTTATCGGTGGGGGATACGCAGTATTTT. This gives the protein CASSLSVGDTQYF.

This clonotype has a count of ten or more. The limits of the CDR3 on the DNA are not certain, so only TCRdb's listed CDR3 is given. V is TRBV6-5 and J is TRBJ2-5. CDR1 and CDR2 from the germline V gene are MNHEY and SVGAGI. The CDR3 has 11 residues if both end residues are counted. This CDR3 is CASSFLETQYF.

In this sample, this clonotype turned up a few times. CDR3 sequence: CASSWTPSGGPYNEQFF. CDR3 in DNA: TGTGCCAGCAGTTGGACTCCTAGCGGGGGTCCCTACAATGAGCAGTTCTTC. The V call is TRBV27, the J call TRBJ2-1, with 10 nucleotides matching TRBD2. Per germline, CDR1 MNHEY and CDR2 SMNVEV (reference sequence). This CDR3 spans 17 amino acids. V lost 4 bases and J lost 2; bases outside the gene matches: 8.

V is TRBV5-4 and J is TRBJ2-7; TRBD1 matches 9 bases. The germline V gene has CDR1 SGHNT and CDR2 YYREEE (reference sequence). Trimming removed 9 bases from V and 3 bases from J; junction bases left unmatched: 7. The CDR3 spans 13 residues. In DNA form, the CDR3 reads TGTGCCACTTCGACAGGGGGAATCTACGAGCAGTACTTC. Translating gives CATSTGGIYEQYF.

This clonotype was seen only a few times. Here the CDR3 reads CASSWRAGEQNTGELFF. The DNA of the CDR3 is TGTGCCAGCAGCTGGCGTGCAGGGGAACAGAACACCGGGGAGCTGTTTTTT. The V call is TRBV11-2, the J call TRBJ2-2; a possible D gene is TRBD1 (6 bases). The length of the CDR3 is 17 residues. Germline V gene data show CDR1 as SGHAT and CDR2 as FQNNGV. The V gene lost 4 bases and the J gene lost 1 base, with 16 bases spanning the gap.

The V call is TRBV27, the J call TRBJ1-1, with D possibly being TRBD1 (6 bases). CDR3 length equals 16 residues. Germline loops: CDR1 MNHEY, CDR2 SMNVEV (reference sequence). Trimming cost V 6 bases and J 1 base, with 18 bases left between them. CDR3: CASSLVWEGENTEAFF. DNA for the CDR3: TGTGCCAGCAGCCTAGTATGGGAGGGGGAGAACACTGAAGCTTTCTTT.

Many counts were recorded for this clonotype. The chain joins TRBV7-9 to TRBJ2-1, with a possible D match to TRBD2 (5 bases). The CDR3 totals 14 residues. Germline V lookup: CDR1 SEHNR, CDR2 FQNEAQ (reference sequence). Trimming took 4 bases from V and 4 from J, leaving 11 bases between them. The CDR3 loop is CASSSGVAYNEQFF. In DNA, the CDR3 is TGTGCCAGCAGCTCCGGGGTAGCGTACAATGAGCAGTTCTTC.

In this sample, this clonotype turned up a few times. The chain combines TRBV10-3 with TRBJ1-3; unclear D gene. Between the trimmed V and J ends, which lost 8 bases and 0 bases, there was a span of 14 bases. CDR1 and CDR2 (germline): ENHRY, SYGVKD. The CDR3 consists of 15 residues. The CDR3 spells CAIPGPGSSGNTIYF. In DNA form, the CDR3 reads TGTGCCATCCCTGGGCCCGGGAGCTCTGGAAACACCATATATTTT.

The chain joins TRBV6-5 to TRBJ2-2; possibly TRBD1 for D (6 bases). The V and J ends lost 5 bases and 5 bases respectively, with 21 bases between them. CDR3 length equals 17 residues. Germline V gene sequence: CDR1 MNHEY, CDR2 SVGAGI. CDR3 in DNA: TGTGCCAGCAGTCTCACCAACGGGGCAGGGGATACCGGGGAGCTGTTTTTT. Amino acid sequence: CASSLTNGAGDTGELFF.

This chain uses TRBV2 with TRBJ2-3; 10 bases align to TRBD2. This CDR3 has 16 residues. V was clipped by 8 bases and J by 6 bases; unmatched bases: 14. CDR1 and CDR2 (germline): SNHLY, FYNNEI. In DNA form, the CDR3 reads TGTGCCAGCCCCATGCAAGCGGGGGGGCCCGGGGATACGCAGTATTTT. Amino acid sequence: CASPMQAGGPGDTQYF. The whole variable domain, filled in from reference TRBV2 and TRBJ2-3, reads EPEVTQTPSHQVTQMGQEVILRCVPISNHLYFYWYRQILGQKVEFLVSFYNNEISEKSEIFDDQFSVERPDGSNFTLKIRSTKLEDSAMYFCASPMQAGGPGDTQYFGPGTRLTVL.

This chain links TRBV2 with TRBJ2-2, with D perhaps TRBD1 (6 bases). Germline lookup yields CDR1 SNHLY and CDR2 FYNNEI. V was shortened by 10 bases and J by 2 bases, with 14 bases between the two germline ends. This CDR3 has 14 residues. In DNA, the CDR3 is TGTGCCATACCGGGACACCAAAACACCGGGGAGCTGTTTTTT. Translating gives CAIPGHQNTGELFF.